This paragraph reports one TCR beta chain. This CDR3 region has 13 residues. Germline V gives CDR1 LGHDT, CDR2 YNNKEL (reference sequence). Trimming took 5 bases from V and 11 from J, leaving 16 bases between them. This specimen belongs to a study of T cell responses to AZD1222 COVID-19 vaccine. TCRdb keeps only in-frame clones here, not all; method: immunoSEQ multiplex PCR. The repertoire holds roughly 200,000 clones, with almost 90% as singletons. The receptor comes from an adult in good health. Source: peripheral blood, taken on day 0 of AZD1222 vaccination. The V gene is TRBV3-1 (or the pseudogene TRBV3-2), the J gene TRBJ1-5, with D unresolved. CDR3: CASSADRLASQHF. DNA for the CDR3: TGTGCCAGCAGCGCGGACCGGCTGGCGTCCCAGCATTTT.